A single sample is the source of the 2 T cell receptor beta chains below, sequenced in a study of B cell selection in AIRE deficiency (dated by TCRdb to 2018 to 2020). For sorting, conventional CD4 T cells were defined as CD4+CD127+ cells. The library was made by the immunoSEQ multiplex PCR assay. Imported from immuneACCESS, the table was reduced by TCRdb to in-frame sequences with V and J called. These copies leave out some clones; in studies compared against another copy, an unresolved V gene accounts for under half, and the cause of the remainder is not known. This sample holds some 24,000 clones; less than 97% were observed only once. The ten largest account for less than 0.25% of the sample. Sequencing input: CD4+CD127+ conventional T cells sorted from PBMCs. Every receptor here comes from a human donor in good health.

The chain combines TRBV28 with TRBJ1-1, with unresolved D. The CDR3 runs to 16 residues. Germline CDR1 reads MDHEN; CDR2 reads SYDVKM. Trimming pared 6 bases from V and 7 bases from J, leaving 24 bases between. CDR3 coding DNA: TGTGCCAGCAGATCTTGGCAGGCAGCCCACCAAGGTGAAGCTTTCTTT. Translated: CASRSWQAAHQGEAFF.

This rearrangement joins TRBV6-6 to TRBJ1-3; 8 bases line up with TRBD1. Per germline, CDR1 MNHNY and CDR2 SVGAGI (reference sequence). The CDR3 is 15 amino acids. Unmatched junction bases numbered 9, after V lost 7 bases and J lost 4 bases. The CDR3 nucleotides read TGTGCCAGCACCCACCAGGGGGCTAACGGAAACACCATATATTTT. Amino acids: CASTHQGANGNTIYF.